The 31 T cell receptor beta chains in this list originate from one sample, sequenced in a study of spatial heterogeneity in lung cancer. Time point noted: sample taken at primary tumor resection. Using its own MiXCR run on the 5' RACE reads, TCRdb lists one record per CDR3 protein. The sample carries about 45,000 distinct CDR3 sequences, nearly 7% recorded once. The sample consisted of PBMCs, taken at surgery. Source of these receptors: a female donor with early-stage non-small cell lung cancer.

In DNA, the CDR3 is TGTGCCAGCAGCTTAAGCCTCCCCCCCGGGACAGGACTCAGCCAGCCCCAGCATTTT. Translation: CASSLSLPPGTGLSQPQHF. The V and J genes are TRBV7-4 and TRBJ1-5; TRBD1 matches 8 bases. This CDR3 has 19 amino acids. Looked up from germline, CDR1 is SGHVT and CDR2 is SQSDAQ. V dropped 2 bases and J dropped 7; count of bases not matched to a gene: 19.

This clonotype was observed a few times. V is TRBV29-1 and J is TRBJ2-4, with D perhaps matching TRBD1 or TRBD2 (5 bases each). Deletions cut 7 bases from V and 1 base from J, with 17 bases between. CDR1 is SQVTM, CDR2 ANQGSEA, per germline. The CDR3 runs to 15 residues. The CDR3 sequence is CSAGGHRGAKNIQYF. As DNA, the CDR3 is TGCAGCGCTGGAGGACACCGAGGGGCCAAAAACATTCAGTACTTC.

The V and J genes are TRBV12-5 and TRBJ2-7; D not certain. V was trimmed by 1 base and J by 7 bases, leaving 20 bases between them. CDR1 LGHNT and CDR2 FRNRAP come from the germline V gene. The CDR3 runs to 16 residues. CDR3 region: CASGLAPPEGDGEQYF. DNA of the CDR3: TGTGCTAGTGGTTTGGCACCACCGGAAGGCGACGGTGAGCAGTACTTC.

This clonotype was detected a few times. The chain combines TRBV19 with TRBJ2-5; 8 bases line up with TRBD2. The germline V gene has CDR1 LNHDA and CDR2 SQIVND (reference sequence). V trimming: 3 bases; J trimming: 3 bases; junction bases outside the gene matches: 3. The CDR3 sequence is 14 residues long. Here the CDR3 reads CASSIWRGEETQYF. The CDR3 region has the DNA TGTGCCAGTAGTATTTGGCGGGGGGAAGAGACCCAGTACTTC.

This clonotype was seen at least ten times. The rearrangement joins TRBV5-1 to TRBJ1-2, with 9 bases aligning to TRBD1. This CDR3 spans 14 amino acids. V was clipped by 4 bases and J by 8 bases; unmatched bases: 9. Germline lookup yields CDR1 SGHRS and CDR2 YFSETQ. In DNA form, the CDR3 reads TGCGCCAGCAGCCTTACAGGGGGCTGGAGCGGCTACACCTTC. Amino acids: CASSLTGGWSGYTF.

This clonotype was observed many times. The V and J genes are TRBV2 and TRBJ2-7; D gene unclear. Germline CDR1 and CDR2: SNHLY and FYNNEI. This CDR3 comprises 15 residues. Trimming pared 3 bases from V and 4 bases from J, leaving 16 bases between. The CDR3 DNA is TGTGCCAGCAGTGAGCTCGGCTTAAGGGATTACGAGCAGTACTTC. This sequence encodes CASSELGLRDYEQYF.

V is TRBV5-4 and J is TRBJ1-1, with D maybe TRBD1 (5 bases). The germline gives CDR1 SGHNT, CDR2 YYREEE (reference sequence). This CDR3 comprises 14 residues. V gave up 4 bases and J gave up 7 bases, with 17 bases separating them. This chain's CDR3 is CASSVNRNRGEAFF. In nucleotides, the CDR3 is TGTGCCAGCAGCGTGAACAGGAATAGGGGTGAAGCTTTCTTT.

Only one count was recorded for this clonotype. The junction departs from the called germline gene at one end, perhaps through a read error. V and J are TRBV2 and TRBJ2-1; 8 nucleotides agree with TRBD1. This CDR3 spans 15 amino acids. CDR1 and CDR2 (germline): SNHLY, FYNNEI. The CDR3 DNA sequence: TGTGCCAGCAGTATCCGACAGGGGACCTATAATGGGCAGTTCTTC. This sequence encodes CASSIRQGTYNGQFF.

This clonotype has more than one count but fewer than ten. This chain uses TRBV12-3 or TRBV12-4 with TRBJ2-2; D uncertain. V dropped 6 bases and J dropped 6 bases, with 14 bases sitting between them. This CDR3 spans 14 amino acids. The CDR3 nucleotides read TGTGCCAGCAGCCACCCCGCAGGACCCGGGGAGCTGTTTTTT. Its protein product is CASSHPAGPGELFF.

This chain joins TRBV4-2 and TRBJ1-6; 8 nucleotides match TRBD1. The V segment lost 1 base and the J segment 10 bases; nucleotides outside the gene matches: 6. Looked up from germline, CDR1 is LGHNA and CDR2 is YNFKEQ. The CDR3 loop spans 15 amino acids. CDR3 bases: TGTGCCAGCAGCCAAGGAAGGACAGGGCAATCACCCCTCCACTTT. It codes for CASSQGRTGQSPLHF.

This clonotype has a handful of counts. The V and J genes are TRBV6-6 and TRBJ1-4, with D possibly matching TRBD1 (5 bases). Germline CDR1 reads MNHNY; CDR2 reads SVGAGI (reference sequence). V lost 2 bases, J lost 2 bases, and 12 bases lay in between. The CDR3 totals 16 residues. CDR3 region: CASSYHLGTTNEKLFF. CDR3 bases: TGTGCCAGCAGTTACCATCTCGGGACCACTAATGAAAAACTGTTTTTT.

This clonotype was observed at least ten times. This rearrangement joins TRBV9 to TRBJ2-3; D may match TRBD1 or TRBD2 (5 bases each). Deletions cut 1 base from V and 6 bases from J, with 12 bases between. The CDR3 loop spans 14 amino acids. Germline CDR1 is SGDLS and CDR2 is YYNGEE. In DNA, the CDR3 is TGTGCCAGCAGCGTATGGGGGTCAGGTGATACGCAGTATTTT. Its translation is CASSVWGSGDTQYF.

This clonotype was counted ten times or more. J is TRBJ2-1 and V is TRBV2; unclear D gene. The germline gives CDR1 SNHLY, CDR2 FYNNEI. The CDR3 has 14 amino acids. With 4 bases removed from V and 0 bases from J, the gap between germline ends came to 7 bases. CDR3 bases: TGTGCCAGCAGTGGGGAATCCTCCTACAATGAGCAGTTCTTC. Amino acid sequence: CASSGESSYNEQFF.

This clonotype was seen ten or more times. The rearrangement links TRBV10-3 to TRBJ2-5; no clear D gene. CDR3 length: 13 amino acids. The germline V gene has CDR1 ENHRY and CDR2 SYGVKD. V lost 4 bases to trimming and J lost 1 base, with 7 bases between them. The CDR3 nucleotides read TGTGCCATCAGTGGGATCGGCCAAGAGACCCAGTACTTC. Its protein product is CAISGIGQETQYF.

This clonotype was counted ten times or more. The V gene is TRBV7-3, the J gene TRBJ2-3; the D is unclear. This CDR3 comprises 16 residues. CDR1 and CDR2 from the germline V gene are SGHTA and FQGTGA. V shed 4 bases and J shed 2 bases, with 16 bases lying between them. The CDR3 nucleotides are TGTGCCAGCAGCTCCAATGTATACTTCTCCACAGATACGCAGTATTTT. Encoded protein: CASSSNVYFSTDTQYF.

This chain's CDR3 is CAIRGGLNTEAFF. The CDR3 DNA reads as TGTGCCATCCGAGGGGGCTTGAACACTGAAGCTTTCTTT. V and J are TRBV10-3 and TRBJ1-1; 7 bases fit TRBD1. Unmatched junction bases numbered 3, after V lost 8 bases and J lost 0 bases. This CDR3 contains 13 residues. CDR1 and CDR2 from the germline V gene are ENHRY and SYGVKD.

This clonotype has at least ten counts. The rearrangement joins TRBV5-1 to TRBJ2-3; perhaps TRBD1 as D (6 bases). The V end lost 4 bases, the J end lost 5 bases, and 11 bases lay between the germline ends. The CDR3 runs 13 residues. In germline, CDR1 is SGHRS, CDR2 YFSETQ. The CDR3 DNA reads TGCGCCAGCAGCCAGAGCAGGGGAGATACGCAGTATTTT. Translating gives CASSQSRGDTQYF.

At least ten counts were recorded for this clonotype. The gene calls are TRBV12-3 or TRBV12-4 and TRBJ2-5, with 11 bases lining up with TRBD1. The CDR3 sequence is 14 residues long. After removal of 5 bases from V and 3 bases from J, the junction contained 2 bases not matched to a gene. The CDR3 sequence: CASSPGQGEETQYF. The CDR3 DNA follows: TGTGCCAGCAGTCCGGGACAGGGGGAAGAGACCCAGTACTTC.

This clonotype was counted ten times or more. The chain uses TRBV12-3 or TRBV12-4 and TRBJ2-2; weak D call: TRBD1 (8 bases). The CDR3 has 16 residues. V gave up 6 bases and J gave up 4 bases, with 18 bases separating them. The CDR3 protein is CASRRERTGITGELFF. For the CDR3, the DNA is TGTGCCAGCAGGCGGGAGCGGACAGGGATCACCGGGGAGCTGTTTTTT.

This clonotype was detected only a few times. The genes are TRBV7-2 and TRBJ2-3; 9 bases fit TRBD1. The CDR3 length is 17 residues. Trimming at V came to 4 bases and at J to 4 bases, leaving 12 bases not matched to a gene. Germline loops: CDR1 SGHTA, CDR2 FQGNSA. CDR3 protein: CASSYTRTGGGADTQYF. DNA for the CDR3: TGTGCCAGCAGCTACACCAGAACAGGGGGCGGCGCAGATACGCAGTATTTT.

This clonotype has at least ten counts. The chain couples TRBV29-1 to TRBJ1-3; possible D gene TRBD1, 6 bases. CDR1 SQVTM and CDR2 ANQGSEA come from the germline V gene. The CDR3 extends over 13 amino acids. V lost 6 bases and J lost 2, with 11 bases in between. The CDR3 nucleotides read TGCAGCGTCGAACAGGGAGCTGGAAACACCATATATTTT. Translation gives CSVEQGAGNTIYF. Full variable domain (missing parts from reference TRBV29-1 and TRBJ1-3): SAVISQKPSRDICQRGTSLTIQCQVDSQVTMMFWYRQQPGQSLTLIATANQGSEATYESGFVIDKFPISRPNLTFSTLTVSNMSPEDSSIYLCSVEQGAGNTIYFGEGSWLTVV.

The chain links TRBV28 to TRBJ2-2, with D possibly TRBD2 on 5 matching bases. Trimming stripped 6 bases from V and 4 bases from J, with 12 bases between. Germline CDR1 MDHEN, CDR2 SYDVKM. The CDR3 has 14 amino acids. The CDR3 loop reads CASRPSAGTGELFF. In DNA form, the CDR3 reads TGTGCCAGCAGGCCGTCGGCGGGCACCGGGGAGCTGTTTTTT.

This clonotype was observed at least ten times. Here the CDR3 reads CASSPLGDRAIAGELFF. DNA of the CDR3: TGCGCCAGCAGCCCTCTGGGGGACAGGGCGATCGCCGGGGAGCTGTTTTTT. The chain carries TRBV5-1 and TRBJ2-2, with TRBD1 matching 9 bases. The V and J ends lost 4 bases and 6 bases, in that order; junction bases with no gene match: 13. CDR1 SGHRS and CDR2 YFSETQ come from the germline V gene. There are 17 residues in the CDR3.

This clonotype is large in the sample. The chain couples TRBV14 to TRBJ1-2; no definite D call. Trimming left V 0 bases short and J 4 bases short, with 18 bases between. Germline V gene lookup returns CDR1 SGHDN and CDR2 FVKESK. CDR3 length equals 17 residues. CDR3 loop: CASSQDRVGTLFYGYTF. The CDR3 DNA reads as TGTGCCAGCAGCCAAGATCGCGTGGGTACGCTGTTCTATGGCTACACCTTC.

Written as DNA, the CDR3 is TGTGCCAGCTCTTTAGGACAGGTGGAAGCTGAAGCTTTCTTT. Translating gives CASSLGQVEAEAFF. This chain links TRBV18 with TRBJ1-1; 7 bases align to TRBD1. The germline CDR1 and CDR2 sequences are KGHSH and LQKENI. With V trimmed by 6 bases and J by 6 bases, 10 bases remained unmatched. The CDR3 spans 14 residues.

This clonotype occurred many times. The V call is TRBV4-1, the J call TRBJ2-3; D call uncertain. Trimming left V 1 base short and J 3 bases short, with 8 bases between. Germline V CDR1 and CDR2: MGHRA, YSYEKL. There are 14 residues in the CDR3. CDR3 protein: CASSQGHNTDTQYF. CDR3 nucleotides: TGCGCCAGCAGCCAAGGACATAATACAGATACGCAGTATTTT.

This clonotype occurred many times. CDR3 region: CASSLARTGELFF. The CDR3 DNA is TGTGCCAGCAGCTTAGCCCGGACCGGGGAGCTGTTTTTT. The V call is TRBV7-2, the J call TRBJ2-2; no reliable D call. V was cut by 0 bases and J by 5 bases, with 4 bases left in between. From germline, CDR1 is SGHTA and CDR2 FQGNSA. This CDR3 spans 13 amino acids.

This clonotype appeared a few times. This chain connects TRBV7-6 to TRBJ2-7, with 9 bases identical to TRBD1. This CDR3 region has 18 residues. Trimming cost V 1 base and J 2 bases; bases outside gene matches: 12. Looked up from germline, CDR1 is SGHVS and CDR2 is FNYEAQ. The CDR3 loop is CASSLGPTGTGQAYEQYF. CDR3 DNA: TGTGCCAGCAGCTTAGGCCCAACCGGGACAGGGCAGGCCTACGAGCAGTACTTC.

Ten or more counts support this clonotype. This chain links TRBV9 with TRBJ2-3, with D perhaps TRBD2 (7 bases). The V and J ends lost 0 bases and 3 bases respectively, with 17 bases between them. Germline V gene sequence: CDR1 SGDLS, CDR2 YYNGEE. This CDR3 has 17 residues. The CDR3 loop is CASSVATPRGGTDTQYF. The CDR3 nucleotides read TGTGCCAGCAGCGTAGCTACTCCCAGGGGAGGGACAGATACGCAGTATTTT.

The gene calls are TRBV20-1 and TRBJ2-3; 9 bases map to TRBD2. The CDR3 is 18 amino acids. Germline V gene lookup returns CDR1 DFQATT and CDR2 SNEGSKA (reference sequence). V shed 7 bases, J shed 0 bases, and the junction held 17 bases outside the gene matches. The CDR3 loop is CSGASGESVDISTDTQYF. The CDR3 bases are TGCAGTGGCGCTAGCGGGGAATCCGTCGACATCAGCACAGATACGCAGTATTTT.

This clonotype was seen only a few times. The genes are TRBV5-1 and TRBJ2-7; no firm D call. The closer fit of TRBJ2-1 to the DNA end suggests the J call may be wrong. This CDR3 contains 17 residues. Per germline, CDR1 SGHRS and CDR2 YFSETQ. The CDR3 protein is CASSRLPSAEVSYEQFF. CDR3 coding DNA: TGCGCCAGCAGCAGACTCCCTTCGGCCGAGGTATCCTACGAGCAGTTCTTC.